These 22 T cell receptor beta chains came from one sample sequenced in a study of blood T cell repertoires in COVID-19. TCRdb's table, derived via immunoSEQ multiplex PCR, lists solely in-frame clones and lacks some. The sample records some 120,000 clones, approximately 78% being singletons. What was sequenced was peripheral blood. Source of these receptors: a man aged 70-80 years with acute or convalescent COVID-19.

This clone was recorded once. This chain links TRBV29-1 with TRBJ1-2, with a tentative D call TRBD1 (5 bases). Trimming cost V 3 bases and J 7 bases, with 21 bases left between them. Germline assignment: CDR1 SQVTM and CDR2 ANQGSEA. The CDR3 is 15 amino acids. The DNA for the CDR3 is TGCAGCGTTGATACACGGGTTGCGGGGGGAAGTGGCTACACCTTC. This translates into CSVDTRVAGGSGYTF.

The chain carries TRBV5-1 and TRBJ2-2; 9 nucleotides match TRBD2. The V segment lost 0 bases and the J segment 1 base; nucleotides outside the gene matches: 1. Looked up from germline, CDR1 is SGHRS and CDR2 is YFSETQ. CDR3 size: 16 residues. CDR3 nucleotides: TGCGCCAGCAGCTTGGTAGCGGGGGTGAACACCGGGGAGCTGTTTTTT. Translating it yields CASSLVAGVNTGELFF.

V and J are TRBV5-1 and TRBJ2-1; D might be TRBD2 (5 bases). The CDR3 has 15 amino acids. V was clipped by 4 bases and J by 0 bases, with 11 bases between them. Germline CDR1 is SGHRS and CDR2 is YFSETQ. The chain's CDR3 is CASSASGSSYNEQFF. The CDR3 bases are TGCGCCAGCAGCGCCAGCGGAAGCTCCTACAATGAGCAGTTCTTC.

This clone was seen a single time. This chain connects TRBV7-8 to TRBJ2-7, with TRBD2 matching 12 bases. The junction had 1 base not matched to a gene; V was cut back by 2 bases and J by 2 bases. Looked up from germline, CDR1 is SGHVS and CDR2 is FQNEAQ. The CDR3 is 15 amino acids. CDR3 bases: TGTGCCAGCAGCTTACGACTAGCGGGAGCCTACGAGCAGTACTTC. The encoded protein is CASSLRLAGAYEQYF.

The CDR3 reads CASSPLPQGNQPQHF. In DNA form, the CDR3 reads TGTGCCAGTTCTCCTCTTCCACAGGGTAATCAGCCCCAGCATTTT. The rearrangement joins TRBV19 to TRBJ1-5; tentative D call: TRBD1 (6 bases). Germline V gives CDR1 LNHDA, CDR2 SQIVND (reference sequence). The length of the CDR3 is 15 residues. Trimming stripped 8 bases from V and 4 bases from J, with 18 bases between.

This clone was picked up one time. The gene calls are TRBV28 and TRBJ2-5; 8 bases are shared with TRBD2. With V trimmed by 1 base and J by 4 bases, 5 bases remained unmatched. Germline values: CDR1 MDHEN, CDR2 SYDVKM. This CDR3 has 15 residues. The CDR3: CASSLLREGRETQYF. For the CDR3, the DNA is TGTGCCAGCAGTTTATTACGGGAGGGGCGAGAGACCCAGTACTTC.

The genes are TRBV6-5 and TRBJ2-3, with 7 bases fitting TRBD2. Looked up from germline, CDR1 is MNHEY and CDR2 is SVGAGI. The CDR3 is 13 amino acids. J gave up 3 bases and V 5 bases, and 2 bases lay outside the gene matches. CDR3 sequence: CASSTGGTDTQYF. The CDR3 nucleotides read TGTGCCAGCAGTACCGGGGGGACAGATACGCAGTATTTT.

The chain is built from TRBV4-2 and TRBJ1-1; D remains unclear. CDR1 LGHNA and CDR2 YNFKEQ come from the germline V gene. Trimming removed 4 bases from V and 0 bases from J, with 9 bases in between. This CDR3 contains 14 residues. The CDR3 DNA is TGTGCCAGCAGCCGAGGAGAATTGAACACTGAAGCTTTCTTT. The encoded protein is CASSRGELNTEAFF.

The rearrangement links TRBV5-6 to TRBJ1-6; 10 nucleotides align to TRBD1. Trimming took 2 bases from V and 10 from J; bases not matched to a gene: 9. Germline loops: CDR1 SGHDT, CDR2 YYEEEE. The CDR3 is made up of 16 amino acids. CDR3 region: CASSFRSTGGGSPLHF. CDR3 DNA: TGTGCCAGCAGCTTTAGGTCGACAGGGGGCGGATCACCCCTCCACTTT. The full variable domain, completed using reference TRBV5-6 and TRBJ1-6, is DAGVTQSPTHLIKTRGQQVTLRCSPKSGHDTVSWYQQALGQGPQFIFQYYEEEERQRGNFPDRFSGHQFPNYSSELNVNALLLGDSALYLCASSFRSTGGGSPLHFGNGTRLTVT.

J is TRBJ2-3 and V is TRBV9, with D possibly TRBD2 on 5 matching bases. CDR3 length equals 13 residues. Trimming shortened V by 7 bases and J by 0 bases, and 9 bases separated the two germline ends. Germline loops: CDR1 SGDLS, CDR2 YYNGEE. As DNA, the CDR3 is TGTGCCAGCCGTGGACTTAGCACAGATACGCAGTATTTT. Protein sequence: CASRGLSTDTQYF.

The rearrangement uses TRBV6-1 and TRBJ1-3; D is unclear. CDR3 length: 14 amino acids. Between the trimmed V and J ends, which lost 2 bases and 7 bases, there was a span of 12 bases. Per germline, CDR1 MNHNS and CDR2 SASEGT. CDR3: CASSENRLRNTIYF. CDR3 nucleotides: TGTGCCAGCAGTGAAAATCGGTTGCGGAACACCATATATTTT.

This chain uses TRBV10-1 with TRBJ2-1; TRBD2 matches at 8 bases. Germline lookup yields CDR1 WNHNN and CDR2 SYGVQD (reference sequence). J was trimmed by 6 bases and V by 0 bases; bases with no gene match: 1. The CDR3 spans 14 residues. The CDR3 DNA reads TGCGCCAGCAGTGAGTCCGGGAGGGTCAATGAGCAGTTCTTC. It specifies CASSESGRVNEQFF.

The V call is TRBV24-1, the J call TRBJ2-1; 9 bases are a match to TRBD2. Unmatched junction bases numbered 5, after V lost 0 bases and J lost 6 bases. The CDR3 length is 16 residues. In germline, CDR1 is KGHDR, CDR2 SFDVKD. CDR3 coding DNA: TGTGCCACCAGTGATTTGCGGGGCGGGAGGGCCAATGAGCAGTTCTTC. This translates into CATSDLRGGRANEQFF.

V gene TRBV28 combines with J gene TRBJ1-5, with 12 bases fitting TRBD1. From germline, CDR1 is MDHEN and CDR2 SYDVKM. This CDR3 comprises 17 residues. With V trimmed by 2 bases and J by 4 bases, 6 bases remained unmatched. In DNA, the CDR3 is TGTGCCAGCAGTTTAGGGGGACAGGGGGCGAAAAATCAGCCCCAGCATTTT. Its protein is CASSLGGQGAKNQPQHF.

The chain combines TRBV10-3 with TRBJ1-1, with 9 bases matching TRBD1. Unmatched junction bases numbered 10, after V lost 10 bases and J lost 4 bases. The germline V gene encodes CDR1 ENHRY and CDR2 SYGVKD. The CDR3 spans 14 residues. CDR3 region: CATSGTGLTTEAFF. In nucleotides, the CDR3 is TGTGCCACCTCCGGGACAGGGTTGACCACTGAAGCTTTCTTT.

This clone was counted between two and nine times. The chain uses TRBV7-9 and TRBJ1-5, with 9 bases aligning to TRBD1. Germline trimming cut 5 bases from V and 7 bases from J; bases unmatched to any gene: 12. The V gene's germline CDR1 is SEHNR and CDR2 FQNEAQ (reference sequence). The CDR3 consists of 16 residues. The CDR3 protein is CASSPWTGVGNQPQHF. The CDR3 nucleotides read TGTGCCAGCAGCCCTTGGACAGGGGTGGGGAACCAGCCCCAGCATTTT.

The chain carries TRBV9 and TRBJ1-5, with TRBD1 as a possible D gene (6 bases). The germline gives CDR1 SGDLS, CDR2 YYNGEE. CDR3 length: 14 amino acids. V lost 7 bases and J 4 bases, leaving 15 bases between the germline ends. CDR3 DNA sequence: TGTGCCAGCGGGGGGGCAGCGATTAATCAGCCCCAGCATTTT. Translating gives CASGGAAINQPQHF.

The chain couples TRBV28 to TRBJ2-3, with 7 positions matching TRBD1. Germline CDR1 MDHEN, CDR2 SYDVKM. V shed 6 bases and J 0 bases; nucleotides not matched to a gene: 9. The CDR3 loop spans 16 amino acids. The chain's CDR3 is CASSSRQGKSTDTQYF. Here the CDR3 DNA reads TGTGCCAGCAGCTCCCGACAGGGCAAGAGCACAGATACGCAGTATTTT. Full variable domain (missing parts from reference TRBV28 and TRBJ2-3): DVKVTQSSRYLVKRTGEKVFLECVQDMDHENMFWYRQDPGLGLRLIYFSYDVKMKEKGDIPEGYSVSREKKERFSLILESASTNQTSMYLCASSSRQGKSTDTQYFGPGTRLTVL.

The chain employs TRBV24-1 and TRBJ2-2; D unresolved. Per germline, CDR1 KGHDR and CDR2 SFDVKD. This CDR3 region has 13 residues. The germline V and J ends were trimmed by 10 bases and 4 bases, with 12 bases remaining between them. In DNA, the CDR3 is TGTGCCACGAGAGGTTCAGCCACCGGGGAGCTGTTTTTT. Amino acid sequence: CATRGSATGELFF.

This clone turned up a few times. The CDR3 coding sequence is TGTGCCAGCAGTCAGACATACCGGTCTGGAAACACCATATATTTT. It specifies CASSQTYRSGNTIYF. This chain links TRBV28 with TRBJ1-3; D is unresolved. The ends were cut back, 5 bases at V and 1 base at J, with 12 bases in the middle. The germline V gene encodes CDR1 MDHEN and CDR2 SYDVKM. This CDR3 contains 15 residues.

The V and J genes are TRBV27 and TRBJ2-2; 7 nucleotides agree with TRBD2. CDR1 is MNHEY and CDR2 is SMNVEV in the germline V gene (reference sequence). Unmatched junction bases numbered 16, after V lost 0 bases and J lost 6 bases. The CDR3 runs to 19 residues. CDR3 region: CASSLSWISGVGKAGELFF. CDR3 sequence (DNA): TGTGCCAGCAGTTTATCCTGGATAAGCGGGGTAGGGAAGGCCGGGGAGCTGTTTTTT.

The chain carries TRBV9 and TRBJ2-3, with D unclear. V shed 1 base and J shed 5 bases, with 2 bases lying between them. The CDR3 is 11 residues long. Germline CDR1 and CDR2: SGDLS and YYNGEE. CDR3 region: CASSVLDTQYF. The CDR3 region has the DNA TGTGCCAGCAGCGTACTAGATACGCAGTATTTT.